These 9 T cell receptor beta chains share one sample of origin, sequenced in a study of tumor-infiltrating lymphocytes in oesophageal squamous cell carcinoma. TCRdb reanalysed the PCR reads using MiXCR and keeps one entry per CDR3 protein. Of 23,000 or so distinct CDR3 sequences listed, about 40% are singletons. The sample consisted of esophageal tumor tissue. These TCRs come from a male donor with esophageal squamous cell carcinoma.

At least ten counts were recorded for this clonotype. The V call is TRBV5-6, the J call TRBJ2-1; D is undetermined. CDR3 length equals 11 residues. V lost 1 base to trimming and J lost 4 bases, with 0 bases between them. Germline lookup yields CDR1 SGHDT and CDR2 YYEEEE. CDR3: CASSLYNEQFF. The CDR3 region has the DNA TGTGCCAGCAGCTTGTACAATGAGCAGTTCTTC.

Comments on this clonotype: In this CDR3 the conserved last residue, phenylalanine or tryptophan, is missing, so a read error is likely. No DNA is shown, since the ends of the CDR3 on it are uncertain; the CDR3 is the one TCRdb lists. CDR3: CASSLVGSGRTSSTLGT. The chain recombines TRBV7-9 with TRBJ2-3; the table's TRBD2 call for D was not verified on the DNA. The CDR3 is made up of 17 amino acids, end residues included. Germline CDR1 reads SEHNR; CDR2 reads FQNEAQ (reference sequence).

This clonotype came up a few times. The V call is TRBV7-2, the J call TRBJ2-7, with a possible D match to TRBD1 (5 bases). From germline, CDR1 is SGHTA and CDR2 FQGNSA. V lost 4 bases and J 5 bases, leaving 6 bases between the germline ends. The CDR3 runs 11 residues. The CDR3 reads CASSWTHEQYF. CDR3 bases: TGTGCCAGCAGCTGGACACACGAGCAGTACTTC.

The table lists this clonotype with many counts. This sequence may be a read error, since a much larger clone differs from it by one base. The chain couples TRBV6-6 to TRBJ2-1; no firm D call. The J call may be wrong; the DNA end is better matched by TRBJ2-7. Germline V gene data show CDR1 as MNHNY and CDR2 as SVGAGI (reference sequence). This CDR3 has 15 residues. The CDR3 loop is CASSYDKYGNNEQYF. Written as DNA, the CDR3 is TGTGCCAGCAGTTACGACAAGTACGGCAACAATGAGCAGTACTTC.

This clonotype was counted many times. V usage is TRBV6-1 and J usage is TRBJ1-1, with D possibly matching TRBD1 (6 bases). Germline V gene data show CDR1 as MNHNS and CDR2 as SASEGT. V lost 4 bases, J lost 1 base, and 13 bases lay in between. This CDR3 comprises 15 residues. CDR3 sequence (DNA): TGTGCCAGCAGTGCTCAACAGGGATCGAACACTGAAGCTTTCTTT. This codes for CASSAQQGSNTEAFF.

V is TRBV2 and J is TRBJ2-5; 12 bases align to TRBD2. Germline loops: CDR1 SNHLY, CDR2 FYNNEI. This CDR3 region has 17 residues. V was pared by 2 bases and J by 5 bases, with 9 bases of the junction left unmatched. CDR3 sequence (DNA): TGTGCCAGCAGTGAATCTGGCCGGACTAGCGGGAAGGAGACCCAGTACTTC. This gives the protein CASSESGRTSGKETQYF.

This rearrangement joins TRBV5-1 to TRBJ2-7; 10 positions match TRBD1. With V trimmed by 4 bases and J by 2 bases, 12 bases remained unmatched. This CDR3 region has 17 residues. The germline V gene has CDR1 SGHRS and CDR2 YFSETQ. The CDR3: CASSLTGGTGVPYEQYF. CDR3 nucleotide sequence: TGCGCCAGCAGCCTGACAGGGGGGACAGGGGTGCCCTACGAGCAGTACTTC.

The DNA for the CDR3 is TGTGCCAGCGGACGGACAGGGGACACAGATACGCAGTATTTT. It specifies CASGRTGDTDTQYF. V and J are TRBV6-6 and TRBJ2-3; TRBD1 matches 9 bases. CDR3 length equals 14 residues. V lost 8 bases to trimming and J lost 2 bases; unmatched junction nucleotides: 5. Per germline, CDR1 MNHNY and CDR2 SVGAGI (reference sequence).

This clonotype was detected only a few times. The chain joins TRBV11-2 to TRBJ1-6; 7 nucleotides line up with TRBD1. The CDR3 is made up of 14 amino acids. Germline V gene data show CDR1 as SGHAT and CDR2 as FQNNGV. The V segment lost 5 bases and the J segment 8 bases; nucleotides outside the gene matches: 6. DNA for the CDR3: TGTGCCAGCAGCACGACAGGGCGCGATTCACCCCTCCACTTT. Translating it yields CASSTTGRDSPLHF.